This T cell receptor (beta chain) was profiled in a study of blood T cell repertoires in COVID-19. Profiling relied on immunoSEQ multiplex PCR, and the TCRdb table lists in-frame clones only, not all of them. The sample yields nearly 110,000 clones, 84% seen once. The germline V gene has CDR1 SEHNR and CDR2 FQNEAQ (reference sequence). The CDR3 runs to 15 residues. Trimming took 0 bases from V and 6 from J; bases not matched to a gene: 7. The TCR sequence derives from an older woman with acute or convalescent COVID-19. V usage is TRBV7-9 and J usage is TRBJ2-7; 8 bases are a match to TRBD1. Specimen: peripheral blood. For the CDR3, the DNA is TGTGCCAGCAGCTTAGCTTGGACAGGGAGTCGCGAGCAGTACTTC. This codes for CASSLAWTGSREQYF.